The rows below give T cell receptor beta chains drawn from one sample of a study of control samples from healthy donors and cancer patients. This table comes from immunoSEQ multiplex PCR, and its TCRdb copy is limited to in-frame clones, with some not included. This sample has fewer than 200,000 clones, with around nine tenths found just once. Sequences were obtained from blood. These receptor sequences come from a man younger than 40 in good health. CDR3s include the opening cysteine and the closing phenylalanine or tryptophan. The D gene is left open where the match is weak. Not all rows give a size; the values are once, few, many and, for expanded clones, a class.

NA	NA	TRBV29-1	TRBJ1-1	CSVNSKKGTEAFF	TGCAGCGTTAATTCAAAAAAGGGCACTGAAGCTTTCTTT
NA	NA	TRBV19	TRBJ1-3	CASSPDRSSGNTIYF	TGTGCCAGTAGTCCCGACAGGAGCTCTGGAAACACCATATATTTT
NA	NA	TRBV5-4	TRBJ1-3	CASSLGGESGNTIYF	TGTGCCAGCAGCTTGGGTGGGGAATCTGGAAACACCATATATTTT
NA	NA	TRBV7-9	TRBJ1-5	CASSLMGGNQPQHF	TGTGCCAGCAGCTTAATGGGAGGGAATCAGCCCCAGCATTTT
NA	TRBD1	TRBV2	TRBJ1-1	CASQGGRNTEAFF	TGTGCCAGCCAAGGGGGCAGGAACACTGAAGCTTTCTTT
NA	NA	TRBV5-5	TRBJ1-4	CASSLASVEKLFF	TGTGCCAGCAGCTTGGCGTCGGTTGAAAAACTGTTTTTT
NA	NA	TRBV7-8	TRBJ1-5	CASSLRGGLSNQPQHF	TGTGCCAGCAGCTTACGGGGCGGACTAAGCAATCAGCCCCAGCATTTT
NA	TRBD1	TRBV9	TRBJ2-7	CASSTQGGTGVGEQYF	TGTGCCAGCAGTACTCAAGGGGGGACAGGGGTCGGCGAGCAGTACTTC
NA	NA	TRBV27	TRBJ2-7	CASSLFGTYEQYF	TGTGCCAGCAGTTTATTTGGAACCTACGAGCAGTACTTC
NA	NA	TRBV5-1	TRBJ1-2	CASSLNQGWYGYTF	TGCGCCAGCAGCTTGAACCAGGGGTGGTATGGCTACACCTTC
NA	TRBD1	TRBV28	TRBJ1-5	CASSIPTGGNQPQHF	TGTGCCAGCAGTATTCCGACAGGGGGCAATCAGCCCCAGCATTTT
NA	TRBD1	TRBV19	TRBJ1-5	CASSDRTGGWSNQPQHF	TGTGCCAGTAGTGACCGGACAGGGGGCTGGAGCAATCAGCCCCAGCATTTT
NA	NA	TRBV11-2	TRBJ2-3	CASSLAQGRPGTDTQYF	TGTGCCAGCAGCTTAGCCCAGGGGAGGCCTGGCACAGATACGCAGTATTTT
once	NA	TRBV4-2	TRBJ1-4	CASSQEQFPKNEKLFF	TGTGCCAGCAGCCAGGAACAGTTCCCTAAAAATGAAAAACTGTTTTTT
NA	NA	TRBV7-9	TRBJ2-7	CASSPGTSSYEQYF	TGTGCCAGCAGCCCTGGTACAAGCTCCTACGAGCAGTACTTC
NA	NA	TRBV30	TRBJ1-5	CAWSVSPLEPQHF	TGTGCCTGGAGTGTGAGCCCATTGGAGCCCCAGCATTTT
NA	NA	TRBV4-1	TRBJ1-3	CASSQGGPRMMTNTIYF	TGCGCCAGCAGCCAAGGGGGCCCACGGATGATGACGAACACCATATATTTT
NA	NA	TRBV5-1	TRBJ1-6	CASSLRGSSYNSPLHF	TGCGCCAGCAGCTTGCGGGGGAGCTCCTATAATTCACCCCTCCACTTT
once	TRBD2	TRBV27	TRBJ2-2	CASSLLAGETGELFF	TGTGCCAGCAGTTTGTTAGCGGGCGAGACTGGGGAGCTGTTTTTT
NA	NA	TRBV11-2	TRBJ2-3	CASSLGRSTDTQYF	TGTGCCAGCAGCTTAGGGAGAAGCACAGATACGCAGTATTTT
once	NA	TRBV7-2	TRBJ1-1	CASSSPSLVGAFF	TGTGCCAGCAGCTCCCCCAGTCTGGTGGGAGCTTTCTTT
once	TRBD2	TRBV29-1	TRBJ2-1	CSVRTSGSYNEQFF	TGCAGCGTCCGGACTAGCGGGTCGTACAATGAGCAGTTCTTC
once	NA	TRBV29-1	TRBJ1-6	CSAALGPGDGSPLHF	TGCAGCGCCGCGCTCGGGCCAGGGGATGGTTCACCCCTCCACTTT
NA	NA	TRBV6-2/TRBV6-3	TRBJ2-7	CASSVTTVSYEQYF	TGTGCCAGCAGTGTAACGACTGTCTCCTACGAGCAGTACTTC
NA	TRBD1	TRBV9	TRBJ2-5	CASSPRTGGYGETQYF	TGTGCCAGCAGCCCTCGGACAGGGGGATACGGAGAGACCCAGTACTTC
NA	TRBD2	TRBV25-1	TRBJ2-3	CASSPMGSSGGRTDTQYF	TGTGCCAGCAGTCCGATGGGGTCTAGCGGGGGGCGCACAGATACGCAGTATTTT
NA	NA	TRBV10-3	TRBJ2-5	CAISESILEETQYF	TGTGCCATCAGTGAGTCGATCCTCGAAGAGACCCAGTACTTC
NA	NA	TRBV4-3	TRBJ2-1	CASSQEGATNYNEQFF	TGCGCCAGCAGCCAAGAAGGGGCAACTAACTACAATGAGCAGTTCTTC
NA	TRBD2	TRBV7-9	TRBJ2-1	CASSLVLAVYNEQFF	TGTGCCAGCAGCTTAGTCCTAGCGGTATACAATGAGCAGTTCTTC
once	NA	TRBV11-2	TRBJ1-1	CASSPTYRGVTEAFF	TGTGCCAGCAGCCCCACGTATCGCGGGGTCACTGAAGCTTTCTTT
NA	NA	TRBV24-1	TRBJ2-2	CATSDLHQTPGELFF	TGTGCCACCAGTGATCTACACCAAACTCCCGGGGAGCTGTTTTTT
NA	NA	TRBV12-3/TRBV12-4	TRBJ2-2	CASNRVNTGELFF	TGTGCCAGCAACAGGGTAAACACCGGGGAGCTGTTTTTT
NA	NA	TRBV6-5	TRBJ1-1	CASSRGSEAFF	TGTGCCAGCAGTCGTGGGTCAGAAGCTTTCTTT
NA	NA	TRBV30	TRBJ1-5	CAWSRTWGNQPQHF	TGTGCCTGGAGTAGGACTTGGGGAAATCAGCCCCAGCATTTT
NA	NA	TRBV2	TRBJ1-3	CASSEALGRNSGNTIYF	TGTGCCAGCAGTGAAGCGCTTGGGCGGAACTCTGGAAACACCATATATTTT
NA	TRBD1	TRBV28	TRBJ1-2	CASSLRMGQGRGGYTF	TGTGCCAGCAGTTTACGGATGGGACAGGGAAGGGGTGGCTACACCTTC
NA	TRBD1	TRBV5-1	TRBJ2-1	CASSLFGQEPNEQFF	TGCGCCAGCAGCTTGTTTGGACAGGAGCCCAATGAGCAGTTCTTC
NA	NA	TRBV5-1	TRBJ1-1	CASSQNGQLNTEAFF	TGCGCCAGCAGCCAAAACGGACAGTTGAACACTGAAGCTTTCTTT
NA	TRBD1	TRBV4-2	TRBJ2-1	CASSLRDRGQREQFF	TGTGCCAGCAGCCTCCGGGACAGGGGGCAAAGGGAGCAGTTCTTC
NA	TRBD2	TRBV9	TRBJ2-3	CASSVEGGGLASSDTQYF	TGTGCCAGCAGCGTAGAGGGGGGTGGACTAGCGTCTTCTGATACGCAGTATTTT
NA	NA	TRBV27	TRBJ2-5	CASSLRRNQETQYF	TGTGCCAGCAGTTTAAGGCGCAACCAAGAGACCCAGTACTTC
NA	NA	TRBV11-2	TRBJ1-6	CASSLDALPYNSPLHF	TGTGCCAGCAGCTTAGACGCCCTCCCCTATAATTCACCCCTCCACTTT
NA	NA	TRBV6-5	TRBJ1-1	CASSREDTEAFF	TGTGCCAGCAGCCGCGAGGACACTGAAGCTTTCTTT
few	NA	TRBV15	TRBJ1-5	CATSRGISNQPQHF	TGTGCCACCAGCAGGGGGATCAGCAATCAGCCCCAGCATTTT
once	TRBD2	TRBV2	TRBJ2-7	CASSGGISGYEQYF	TGTGCCAGCAGTGGAGGTATTAGCGGGTACGAGCAGTACTTC
NA	TRBD2	TRBV5-1	TRBJ2-5	CASSGGGSGETQYF	TGCGCCAGCAGCGGGGGAGGGAGTGGAGAGACCCAGTACTTC
NA	NA	TRBV5-4	TRBJ2-1	CASSFGTNYNEQFF	TGTGCCAGCAGCTTCGGGACAAACTACAATGAGCAGTTCTTC
NA	TRBD1	TRBV5-1	TRBJ1-1	CASSVRQGGTEAFF	TGCGCCAGCAGCGTAAGACAGGGAGGGACTGAAGCTTTCTTT
NA	NA	TRBV9	TRBJ2-3	CASSPLADTQYF	TGTGCCAGCAGCCCCTTAGCGGATACGCAGTATTTT
once	TRBD1	TRBV4-2	TRBJ2-3	CASTGQGSTDTQYF	TGTGCCAGCACCGGACAGGGAAGCACAGATACGCAGTATTTT
NA	NA	TRBV2	TRBJ2-3	CASSERLESTDTQYF	TGTGCCAGCAGTGAGCGGCTAGAGAGTACAGATACGCAGTATTTT